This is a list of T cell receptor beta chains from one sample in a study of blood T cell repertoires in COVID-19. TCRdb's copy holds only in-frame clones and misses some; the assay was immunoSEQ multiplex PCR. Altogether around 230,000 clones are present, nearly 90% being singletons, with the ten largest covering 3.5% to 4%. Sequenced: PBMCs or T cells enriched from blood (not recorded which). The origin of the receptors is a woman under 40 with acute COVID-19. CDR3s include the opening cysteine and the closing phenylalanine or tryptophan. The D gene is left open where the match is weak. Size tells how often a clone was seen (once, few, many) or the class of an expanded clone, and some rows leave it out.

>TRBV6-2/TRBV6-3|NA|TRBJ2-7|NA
CASSYEPYEQYF
TGTGCCAGCAGTTACGAGCCCTACGAGCAGTACTTC
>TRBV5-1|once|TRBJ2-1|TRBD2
CASSSIAGGPFNEQFF
TGCGCCAGCAGCTCGATAGCGGGGGGGCCGTTCAATGAGCAGTTCTTC
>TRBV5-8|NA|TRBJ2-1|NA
CASRPGRGNNEQFF
TGTGCCAGCAGACCGGGGCGGGGCAACAATGAGCAGTTCTTC
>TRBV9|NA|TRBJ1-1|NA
CASSVEGGETEAFF
TGTGCCAGCAGCGTAGAAGGGGGGGAAACTGAAGCTTTCTTT
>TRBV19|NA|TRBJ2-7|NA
CASSIGAFQGGYEQYF
TGTGCCAGTAGTATAGGGGCGTTTCAGGGGGGCTACGAGCAGTACTTC
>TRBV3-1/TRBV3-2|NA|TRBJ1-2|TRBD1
CASSPTRGSGYTF
TGTGCCAGCAGCCCCACCAGGGGGTCGGGCTACACCTTC
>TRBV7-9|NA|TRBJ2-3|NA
CASSRGTGWSTDTQYF
TGTGCCAGCAGCCGAGGAACAGGGTGGAGCACAGATACGCAGTATTTT
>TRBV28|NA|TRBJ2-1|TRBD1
CASTQGASNEQFF
TGTGCCAGCACCCAGGGGGCGAGTAATGAGCAGTTCTTC
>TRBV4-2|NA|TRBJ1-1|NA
CASSPTNTEAFF
TGTGCCAGCAGCCCGACTAACACTGAAGCTTTCTTT
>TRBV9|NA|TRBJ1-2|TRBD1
CASSAGGQGGYGYTF
TGTGCCAGCAGCGCCGGGGGACAGGGTGGCTATGGCTACACCTTC
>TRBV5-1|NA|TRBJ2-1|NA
CASSLQGSEVEEQFF
TGCGCCAGCAGCTTACAGGGTTCAGAGGTTGAGGAGCAGTTCTTC
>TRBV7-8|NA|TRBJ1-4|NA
CASSSARGGATNEKLFF
TGTGCCAGCAGCTCGGCTCGCGGGGGGGCAACTAATGAAAAACTGTTTTTT
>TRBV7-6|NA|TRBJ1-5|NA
CASSLGGGGRGPQHF
TGTGCCAGCAGCTTAGGGGGCGGCGGAAGGGGGCCCCAGCATTTT
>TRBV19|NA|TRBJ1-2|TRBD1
CASSIGRGQGYGYTF
TGTGCCAGTAGTATAGGAAGGGGGCAAGGCTATGGCTACACCTTC
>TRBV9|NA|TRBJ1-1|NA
CASSPSGGANTEAFF
TGTGCCAGCAGCCCGTCCGGGGGTGCGAACACTGAAGCTTTCTTT
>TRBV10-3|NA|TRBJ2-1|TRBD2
CAISGTSGGDEQFF
TGTGCCATCAGTGGGACTAGCGGGGGTGATGAGCAGTTCTTC
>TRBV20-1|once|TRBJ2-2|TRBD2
CSASPAGANTGELFF
TGCAGTGCTAGTCCCGCGGGGGCGAACACCGGGGAGCTGTTTTTT
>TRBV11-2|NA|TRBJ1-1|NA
CASSSYQGNTEAFF
TGTGCCAGCAGCTCCTACCAGGGGAACACTGAAGCTTTCTTT
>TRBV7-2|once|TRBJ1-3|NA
CASSLVGGSGNTIYF
TGTGCCAGCAGCTTAGTAGGGGGCTCTGGAAACACCATATATTTT
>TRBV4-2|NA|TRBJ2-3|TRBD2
CASSQDVSGGGPDTQYF
TGTGCCAGCAGCCAAGATGTATCGGGGGGGGGCCCAGATACGCAGTATTTT
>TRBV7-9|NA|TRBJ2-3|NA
CASSSLGAGDTQYF
TGTGCCAGCAGCTCCCTAGGGGCAGGGGATACGCAGTATTTT
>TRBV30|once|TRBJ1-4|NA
CAWSKQALLNEKLFF
TGTGCCTGGAGTAAGCAGGCCCTTTTGAATGAAAAACTGTTTTTT
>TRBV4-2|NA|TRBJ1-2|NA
CASTHHPGHSGYTF
TGTGCCAGCACCCATCACCCGGGACATAGTGGCTACACCTTC
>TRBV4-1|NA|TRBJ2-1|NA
CASSQIYDNEQFF
TGCGCCAGCAGCCAGATCTACGACAATGAGCAGTTCTTC
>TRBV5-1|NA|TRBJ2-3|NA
CASSLVLYQDTQYF
TGCGCCAGCAGCTTGGTCCTATATCAAGATACGCAGTATTTT
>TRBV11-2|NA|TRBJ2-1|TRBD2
CASSQGAGGEYNEQFF
TGTGCCAGCAGCCAAGGAGCGGGGGGGGAATACAATGAGCAGTTCTTC
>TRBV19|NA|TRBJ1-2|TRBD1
CASSLTVPKGTGSYGYTF
TGTGCCAGTAGCCTGACGGTGCCCAAAGGGACAGGGAGCTATGGCTACACCTTC
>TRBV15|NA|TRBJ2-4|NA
CATSRVTAPKNIQYF
TGTGCCACCAGCAGAGTGACAGCACCCAAAAACATTCAGTACTTC
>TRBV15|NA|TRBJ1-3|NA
CATSRDYSGSGNTIYF
TGTGCCACCAGCAGAGATTATTCAGGCTCTGGAAACACCATATATTTT
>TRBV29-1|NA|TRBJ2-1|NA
CSVETSSYNEQFF
TGCAGCGTTGAGACTAGCTCCTACAATGAGCAGTTCTTC
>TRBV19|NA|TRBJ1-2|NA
CASSSRARDYGYTF
TGTGCCAGTAGTTCGAGGGCTAGAGACTATGGCTACACCTTC
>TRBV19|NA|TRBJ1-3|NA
CASNREPSGNTIYF
TGTGCCAGTAATCGGGAGCCGTCTGGAAACACCATATATTTT
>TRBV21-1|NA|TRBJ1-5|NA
CASSGNDRVGQPQHF
TGTGCCAGCAGCGGGAACGACAGGGTTGGTCAGCCCCAGCATTTT
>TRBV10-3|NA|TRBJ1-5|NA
CAISESPQRPQHF
TGTGCCATCAGTGAGTCGCCCCAGCGGCCCCAGCATTTT
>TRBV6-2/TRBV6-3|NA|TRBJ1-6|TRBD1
CASSYSLSGTGFESPLHF
TGTGCCAGCAGTTACTCCCTATCCGGGACAGGGTTTGAGTCACCCCTCCACTTT
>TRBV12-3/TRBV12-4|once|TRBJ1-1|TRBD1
CASGTGPTEAFF
TGTGCCAGCGGGACAGGGCCCACTGAAGCTTTCTTT
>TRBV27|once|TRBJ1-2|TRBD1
CASSLTGVDYGYTF
TGTGCCAGCAGCCTGACAGGGGTCGACTATGGCTACACCTTC
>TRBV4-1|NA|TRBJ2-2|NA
CASRLQGSGELFF
TGCGCCAGCAGATTACAGGGTTCCGGGGAGCTGTTTTTT
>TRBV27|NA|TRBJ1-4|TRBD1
CASARDRAEKLFF
TGTGCCAGCGCCCGGGACAGGGCTGAAAAACTGTTTTTT
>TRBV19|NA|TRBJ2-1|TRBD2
CATSLLATLGEQFF
TGTGCCACCAGCTTACTAGCGACCCTTGGTGAGCAGTTCTTC
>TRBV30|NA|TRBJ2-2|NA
CAWSVLRDTGELFF
TGTGCCTGGAGTGTACTCAGGGACACCGGGGAGCTGTTTTTT
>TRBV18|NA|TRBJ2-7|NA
CASSPLQGPRYSYEQYF
TGTGCCAGCTCACCACTCCAGGGGCCCAGATATTCCTACGAGCAGTACTTC
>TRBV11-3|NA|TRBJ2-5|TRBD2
CASSLDRSGGQETQYF
TGTGCCAGCAGCTTAGATCGGAGCGGGGGCCAAGAGACCCAGTACTTC
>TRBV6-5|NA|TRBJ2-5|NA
CATRPGWGRRDQYF
TGTGCCACTCGACCTGGCTGGGGGAGGAGAGACCAGTACTTC
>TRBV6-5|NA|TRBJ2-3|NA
CASRDYISADTQYF
TGTGCCAGCAGGGACTACATAAGCGCAGATACGCAGTATTTT
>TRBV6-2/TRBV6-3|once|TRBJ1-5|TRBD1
CASSRQGAKGNQPQHF
TGTGCCAGCAGCAGACAGGGGGCTAAGGGCAATCAGCCCCAGCATTTT
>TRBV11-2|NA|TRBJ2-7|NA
CASSLTSFEPSRYEQYF
TGTGCCAGCAGCCTTACTAGTTTCGAACCATCTAGGTACGAGCAGTACTTC
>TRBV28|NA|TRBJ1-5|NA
CASSFQISNQPQHF
TGTGCCAGCAGTTTTCAAATTAGCAATCAGCCCCAGCATTTT
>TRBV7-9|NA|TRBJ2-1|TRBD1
CASSRDRVNEQFF
TGTGCCAGCAGCCGGGACAGGGTCAATGAGCAGTTCTTC
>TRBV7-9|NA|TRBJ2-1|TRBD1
CASSFDRGPRNEQFF
TGTGCCAGCAGCTTCGACAGGGGGCCCCGCAATGAGCAGTTCTTC
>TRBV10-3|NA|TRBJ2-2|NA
CAILAEVSNTGELFF
TGTGCCATCTTGGCAGAAGTCTCGAACACCGGGGAGCTGTTTTTT
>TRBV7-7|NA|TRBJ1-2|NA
CASRSPNRATLRYGYTF
TGTGCCAGCAGATCACCGAACAGGGCCACCCTTAGGTATGGCTACACCTTC
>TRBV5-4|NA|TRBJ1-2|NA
CASSLPSGRGDYGYTF
TGTGCCAGCAGCCTGCCTTCAGGGAGGGGAGACTATGGCTACACCTTC
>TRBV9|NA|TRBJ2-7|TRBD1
CASSVETGGPEQYF
TGTGCCAGCAGCGTTGAGACAGGGGGTCCCGAGCAGTACTTC
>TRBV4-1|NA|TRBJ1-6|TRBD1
CASSQRQGAYNSPLHF
TGCGCCAGCAGCCAGAGACAGGGAGCCTATAATTCACCCCTCCACTTT
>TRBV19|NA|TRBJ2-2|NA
CASTPGGIPPGELFF
TGTGCCAGTACGCCAGGGGGGATCCCACCCGGGGAGCTGTTTTTT
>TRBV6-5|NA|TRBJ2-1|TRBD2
CASRVAGNTYNEQFF
TGTGCCAGCAGGGTAGCGGGGAATACCTACAATGAGCAGTTCTTC